This T cell receptor beta chain was captured by sequencing in a study of shared clonotypes between healthy human individuals. Study results and limitations: Clonotypes that were shared across a few donors made up approximately 5.1% of naive CD4 clonotypes. Only blood underwent sampling, and tissue repertoires likely differ.

A remark on this clone: The antigen is undetermined.

CDR1 is MGHRA and CDR2 is YSYEKL in the germline V gene. The CDR3 spans 16 residues. V was shortened by 3 bases and J by 4 bases, with 19 bases between the two germline ends. Deep was the level used in running the assay. Here immunoSEQ multiplex PCR was the method, and the copy in TCRdb shows in-frame clones only, minus some. The sample shows 2 million to 2.5 million clones, 90% to 96% of them seen only once. Sequencing input: naive CD4+ T cells sorted from blood. The subset: CD45RA+ positively selected. This TCR derives from a man between 18 and 35 years old in good health. The chain joins TRBV4-1 to TRBJ2-7; no reliable D call. CDR3 in DNA: TGCGCCAGCAGCCACTCTCTAGGCCTCAGAACGTACGAGCAGTACTTC. Its protein is CASSHSLGLRTYEQYF.